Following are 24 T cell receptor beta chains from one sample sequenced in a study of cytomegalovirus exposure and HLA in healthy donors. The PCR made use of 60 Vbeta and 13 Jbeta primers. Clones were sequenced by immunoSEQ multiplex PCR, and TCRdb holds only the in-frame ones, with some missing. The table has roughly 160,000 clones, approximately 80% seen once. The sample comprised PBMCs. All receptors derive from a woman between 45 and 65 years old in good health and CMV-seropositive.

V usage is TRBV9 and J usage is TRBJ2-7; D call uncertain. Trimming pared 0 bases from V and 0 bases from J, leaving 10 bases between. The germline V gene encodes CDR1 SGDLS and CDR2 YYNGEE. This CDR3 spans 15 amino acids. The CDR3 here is CASSVDSRSSYEQYF. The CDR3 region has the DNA TGTGCCAGCAGCGTAGACAGTCGAAGCTCCTACGAGCAGTACTTC. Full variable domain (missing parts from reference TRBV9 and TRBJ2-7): DSGVTQTPKHLITATGQRVTLRCSPRSGDLSVYWYQQSLDQGLQFLIQYYNGEERAKGNILERFSAQQFPDLHSELNLSSLELGDSALYFCASSVDSRSSYEQYFGPGTRLTVT.

CDR3 sequence (DNA): TGTGCCTGGAGTGGGGCAGAACAAGAGACCCAGTACTTC. It codes for CAWSGAEQETQYF. This chain joins TRBV30 and TRBJ2-5; no reliable D call. V was clipped by 1 base and J by 2 bases, with 8 bases between them. The CDR3 runs to 13 residues. Germline V gene sequence: CDR1 GTSNPN, CDR2 SVGIG (reference sequence).

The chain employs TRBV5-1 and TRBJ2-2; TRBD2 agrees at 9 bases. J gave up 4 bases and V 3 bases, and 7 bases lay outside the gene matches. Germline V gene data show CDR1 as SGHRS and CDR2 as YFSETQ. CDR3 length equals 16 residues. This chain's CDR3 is CASSSKGLAPTGELFF. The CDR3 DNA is TGCGCCAGCAGCTCGAAGGGACTAGCACCCACCGGGGAGCTGTTTTTT.

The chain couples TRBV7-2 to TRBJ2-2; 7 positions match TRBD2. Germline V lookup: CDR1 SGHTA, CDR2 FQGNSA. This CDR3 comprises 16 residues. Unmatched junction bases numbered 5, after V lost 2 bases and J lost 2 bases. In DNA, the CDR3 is TGTGCCAGCAGCTTATCCCTAGCGGACAACACCGGGGAGCTGTTTTTT. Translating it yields CASSLSLADNTGELFF.

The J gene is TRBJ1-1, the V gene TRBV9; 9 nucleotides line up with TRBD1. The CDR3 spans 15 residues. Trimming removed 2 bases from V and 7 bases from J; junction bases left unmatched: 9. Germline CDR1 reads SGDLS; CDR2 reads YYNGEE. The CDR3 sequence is CASSVGRQGEVEAFF. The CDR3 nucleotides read TGTGCCAGCAGCGTGGGACGACAGGGGGAGGTTGAAGCTTTCTTT. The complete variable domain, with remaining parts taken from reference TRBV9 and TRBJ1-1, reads DSGVTQTPKHLITATGQRVTLRCSPRSGDLSVYWYQQSLDQGLQFLIQYYNGEERAKGNILERFSAQQFPDLHSELNLSSLELGDSALYFCASSVGRQGEVEAFFGQGTRLTVV.

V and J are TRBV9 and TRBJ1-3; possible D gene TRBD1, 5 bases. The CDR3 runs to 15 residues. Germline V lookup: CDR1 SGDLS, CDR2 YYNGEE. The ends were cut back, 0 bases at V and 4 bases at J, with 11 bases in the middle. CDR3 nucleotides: TGTGCCAGCAGCGTAGGATATAGGGGCGGAAACACCATATATTTT. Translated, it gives CASSVGYRGGNTIYF.

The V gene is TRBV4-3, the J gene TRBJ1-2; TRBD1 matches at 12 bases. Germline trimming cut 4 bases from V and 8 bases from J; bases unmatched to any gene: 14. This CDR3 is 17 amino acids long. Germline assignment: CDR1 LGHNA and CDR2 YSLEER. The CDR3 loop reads CASSPSAGTGGGHGYTF. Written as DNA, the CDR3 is TGCGCCAGCAGCCCCTCCGCCGGGACAGGGGGCGGGCACGGCTACACCTTC.

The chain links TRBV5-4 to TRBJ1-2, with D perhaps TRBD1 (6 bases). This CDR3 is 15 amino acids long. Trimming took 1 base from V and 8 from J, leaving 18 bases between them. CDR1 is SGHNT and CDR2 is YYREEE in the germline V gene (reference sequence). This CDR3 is CASSLKSQGIGGYTF. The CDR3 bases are TGTGCCAGCAGCTTGAAGTCGCAGGGGATTGGAGGCTACACCTTC.

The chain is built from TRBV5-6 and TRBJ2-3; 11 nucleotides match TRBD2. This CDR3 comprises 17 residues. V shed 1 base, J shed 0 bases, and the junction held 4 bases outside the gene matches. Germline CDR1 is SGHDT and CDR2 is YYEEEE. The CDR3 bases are TGTGCCAGCAGCTTGAGAGCTAGCGGGGGGAGCACAGATACGCAGTATTTT. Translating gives CASSLRASGGSTDTQYF. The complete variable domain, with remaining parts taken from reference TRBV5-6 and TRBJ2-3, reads DAGVTQSPTHLIKTRGQQVTLRCSPKSGHDTVSWYQQALGQGPQFIFQYYEEEERQRGNFPDRFSGHQFPNYSSELNVNALLLGDSALYLCASSLRASGGSTDTQYFGPGTRLTVL.

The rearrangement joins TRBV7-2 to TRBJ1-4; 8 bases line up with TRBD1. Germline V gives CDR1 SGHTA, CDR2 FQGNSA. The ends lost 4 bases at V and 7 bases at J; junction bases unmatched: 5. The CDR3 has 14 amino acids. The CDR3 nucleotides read TGTGCCAGCAGCTCAACAGGGGGAGGTGAAAAACTGTTTTTT. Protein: CASSSTGGGEKLFF.

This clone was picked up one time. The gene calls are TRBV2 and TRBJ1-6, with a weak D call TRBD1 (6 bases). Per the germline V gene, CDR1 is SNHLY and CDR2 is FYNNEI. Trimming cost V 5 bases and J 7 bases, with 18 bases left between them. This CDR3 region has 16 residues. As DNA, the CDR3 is TGTGCCAGCAGTTTACAGGGCCACCGCCAAAATTCACCCCTCCACTTT. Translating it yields CASSLQGHRQNSPLHF.

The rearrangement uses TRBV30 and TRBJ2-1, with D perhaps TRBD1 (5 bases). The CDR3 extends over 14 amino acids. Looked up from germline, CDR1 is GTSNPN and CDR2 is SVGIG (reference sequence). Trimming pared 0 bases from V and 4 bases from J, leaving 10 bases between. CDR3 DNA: TGTGCCTGGAGTGTAACGACAGTATACAATGAGCAGTTCTTC. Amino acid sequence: CAWSVTTVYNEQFF.

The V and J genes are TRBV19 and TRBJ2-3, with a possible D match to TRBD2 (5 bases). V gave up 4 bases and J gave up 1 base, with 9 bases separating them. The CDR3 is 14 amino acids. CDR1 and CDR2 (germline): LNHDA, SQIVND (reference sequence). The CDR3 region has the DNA TGTGCCAGTAGTACCCTAGCCGGCACAGATACGCAGTATTTT. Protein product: CASSTLAGTDTQYF.

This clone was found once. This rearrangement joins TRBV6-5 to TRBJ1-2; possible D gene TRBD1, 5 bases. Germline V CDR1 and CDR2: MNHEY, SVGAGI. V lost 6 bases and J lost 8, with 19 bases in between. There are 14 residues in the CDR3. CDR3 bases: TGTGCCAGCAGCCGTGACAGTTCCAACGGAGGCTACACCTTC. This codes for CASSRDSSNGGYTF.

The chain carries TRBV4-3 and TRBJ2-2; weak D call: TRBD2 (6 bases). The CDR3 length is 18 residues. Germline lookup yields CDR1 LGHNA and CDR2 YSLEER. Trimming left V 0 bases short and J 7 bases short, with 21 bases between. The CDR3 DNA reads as TGCGCCAGCAGCCAAGAAGGGGCGGGGAGTAGGGGCCGCGGGGAGCTGTTTTTT. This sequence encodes CASSQEGAGSRGRGELFF.

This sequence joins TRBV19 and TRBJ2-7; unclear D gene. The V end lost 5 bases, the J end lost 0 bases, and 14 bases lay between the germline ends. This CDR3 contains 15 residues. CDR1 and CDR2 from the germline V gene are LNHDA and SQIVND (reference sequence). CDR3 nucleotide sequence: TGTGCCAGTAGTTCCGGCGCGGTTAGCTCCTACGAGCAGTACTTC. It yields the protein CASSSGAVSSYEQYF. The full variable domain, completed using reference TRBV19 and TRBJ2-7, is DGGITQSPKYLFRKEGQNVTLSCEQNLNHDAMYWYRQDPGQGLRLIYYSQIVNDFQKGDIAEGYSVSREKKESFPLTVTSAQKNPTAFYLCASSSGAVSSYEQYFGPGTRLTVT.

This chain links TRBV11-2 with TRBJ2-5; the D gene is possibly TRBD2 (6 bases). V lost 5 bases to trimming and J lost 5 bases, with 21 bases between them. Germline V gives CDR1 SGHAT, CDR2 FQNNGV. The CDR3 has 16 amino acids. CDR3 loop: CASSIRTTLLPETQYF. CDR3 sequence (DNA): TGTGCCAGCAGCATACGGACTACCCTGTTGCCGGAGACCCAGTACTTC.

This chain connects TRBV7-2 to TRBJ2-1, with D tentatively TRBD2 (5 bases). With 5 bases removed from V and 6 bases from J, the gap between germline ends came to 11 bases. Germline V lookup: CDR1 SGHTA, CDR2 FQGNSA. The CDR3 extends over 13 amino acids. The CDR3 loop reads CASSPFTSNEQFF. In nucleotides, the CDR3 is TGTGCCAGCAGCCCCTTTACTAGCAATGAGCAGTTCTTC.

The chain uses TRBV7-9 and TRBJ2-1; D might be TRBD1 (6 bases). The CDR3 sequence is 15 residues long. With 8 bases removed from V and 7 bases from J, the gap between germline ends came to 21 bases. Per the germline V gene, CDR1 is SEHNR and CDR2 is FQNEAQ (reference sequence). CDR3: CASSPARGYENEQFF. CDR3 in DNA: TGTGCCAGCTCCCCCGCGAGGGGGTACGAGAATGAGCAGTTCTTC.

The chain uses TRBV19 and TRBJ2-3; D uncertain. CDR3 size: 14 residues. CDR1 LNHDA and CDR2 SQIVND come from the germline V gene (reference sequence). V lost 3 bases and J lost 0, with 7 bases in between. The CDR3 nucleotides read TGTGCCAGTAGTATCGGTGCCAGCACAGATACGCAGTATTTT. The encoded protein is CASSIGASTDTQYF.

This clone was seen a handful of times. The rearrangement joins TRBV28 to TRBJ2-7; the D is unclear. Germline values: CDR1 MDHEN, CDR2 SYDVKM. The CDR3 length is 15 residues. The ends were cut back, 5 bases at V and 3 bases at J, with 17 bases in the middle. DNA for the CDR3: TGTGCCAGCAGTACCCCGGAAGCGATGGGCTACGAGCAGTACTTC. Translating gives CASSTPEAMGYEQYF.

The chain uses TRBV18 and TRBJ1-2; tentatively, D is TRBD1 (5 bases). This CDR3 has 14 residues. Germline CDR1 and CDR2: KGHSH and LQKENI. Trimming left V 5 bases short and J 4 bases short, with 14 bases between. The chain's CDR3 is CASSLKGWSYGYTF. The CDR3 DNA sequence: TGTGCCAGCTCATTGAAGGGGTGGTCCTATGGCTACACCTTC.

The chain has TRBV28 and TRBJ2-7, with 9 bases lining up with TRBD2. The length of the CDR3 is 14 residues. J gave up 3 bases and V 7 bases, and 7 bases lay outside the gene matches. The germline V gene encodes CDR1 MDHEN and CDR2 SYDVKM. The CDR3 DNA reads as TGTGCCAGCACCGGAGCGGGAGGCCGCTACGAGCAGTACTTC. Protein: CASTGAGGRYEQYF.

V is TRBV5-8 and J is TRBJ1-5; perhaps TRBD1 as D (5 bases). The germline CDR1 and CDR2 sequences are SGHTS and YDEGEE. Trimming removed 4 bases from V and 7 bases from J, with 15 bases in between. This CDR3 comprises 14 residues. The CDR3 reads CASSPDRDTQPQHF. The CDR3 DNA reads TGTGCCAGCAGCCCCGACAGAGATACGCAGCCCCAGCATTTT. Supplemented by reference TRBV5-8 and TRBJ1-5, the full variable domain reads EAGVTQSPTHLIKTRGQQATLRCSPISGHTSVYWYQQALGLGLQFLLWYDEGEERNRGNFPPRFSGRQFPNYSSELNVNALELEDSALYLCASSPDRDTQPQHFGDGTRLSIL.